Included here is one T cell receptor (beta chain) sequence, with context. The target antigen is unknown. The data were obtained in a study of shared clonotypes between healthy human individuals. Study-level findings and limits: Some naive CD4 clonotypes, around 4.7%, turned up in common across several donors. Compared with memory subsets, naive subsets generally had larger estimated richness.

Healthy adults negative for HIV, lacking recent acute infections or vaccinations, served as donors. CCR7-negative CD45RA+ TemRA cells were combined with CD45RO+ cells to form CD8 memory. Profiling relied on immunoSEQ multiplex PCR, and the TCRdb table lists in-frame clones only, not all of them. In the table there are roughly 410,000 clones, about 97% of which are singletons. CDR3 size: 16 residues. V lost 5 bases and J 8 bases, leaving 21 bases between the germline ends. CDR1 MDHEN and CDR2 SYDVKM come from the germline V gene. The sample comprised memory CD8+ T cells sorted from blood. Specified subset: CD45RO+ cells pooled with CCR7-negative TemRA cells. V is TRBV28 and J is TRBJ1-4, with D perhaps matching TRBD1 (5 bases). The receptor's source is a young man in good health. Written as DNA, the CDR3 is TGTGCCAGCAGTCCCCCCGGGGGGGGGAGGAACGAAAAACTGTTTTTT. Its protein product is CASSPPGGGRNEKLFF.